The following is a TCR beta chain sequence with its context. These data come from a study of blood T cells in healthy people across ages. Germline assignment: CDR1 MNHEY and CDR2 SVGAGI. There are 15 residues in the CDR3. Trimming pared 5 bases from V and 4 bases from J, leaving 17 bases between. Sample-barcoded 5' priming and a J-beta primer mix drove a second PCR of about 7 to 11 cycles. TCRdb independently ran MiXCR on the 5' RACE reads; one entry per CDR3 protein. In the table there are over a million distinct CDR3 sequences, 59% of which are singletons. This sequence was found in a man aged 18 to 29 in good health. What was sequenced was blood. V usage is TRBV6-5 and J usage is TRBJ1-1, with D tentatively TRBD1 (5 bases). As DNA, the CDR3 is TGTGCCAGCAGTCGACCGGGGAGGGGTTTCACTGAAGCTTTCTTT. It translates to CASSRPGRGFTEAFF.